One and the same sample provided the 23 T cell receptor beta chains below, sequenced in a study of blood T cell repertoires in COVID-19. The assay was immunoSEQ multiplex PCR, and TCRdb's table has in-frame clones only and misses some. In the table there are over 100,000 clones, under 90% of which are singletons. Material: peripheral blood. The receptors were gathered from a woman aged 55-70 years with acute or convalescent COVID-19.

The rearrangement links TRBV4-1 to TRBJ1-5; D may be TRBD1 (6 bases). The V gene's germline CDR1 is MGHRA and CDR2 YSYEKL. The CDR3 has 15 amino acids. Trimming shortened V by 3 bases and J by 3 bases, and 12 bases separated the two germline ends. For the CDR3, the DNA is TGCGCCAGCAGCCAGATACAGGGCTCCAATCAGCCCCAGCATTTT. It yields the protein CASSQIQGSNQPQHF.

This clone was detected only once. V is TRBV3-1 (or the pseudogene TRBV3-2) and J is TRBJ2-1, with D uncertain. V lost 5 bases and J lost 8, with 13 bases in between. There are 13 residues in the CDR3. The V gene's germline CDR1 is LGHDT and CDR2 YNNKEL (reference sequence). CDR3 sequence reads: CASSLEPLHEQFF. The CDR3 DNA follows: TGTGCCAGCAGCTTAGAACCACTCCATGAGCAGTTCTTC.

In its sample, this clone was seen a few times. V gene TRBV4-2 combines with J gene TRBJ2-2, with D uncertain. Trimming stripped 0 bases from V and 4 bases from J, with 9 bases between. There are 15 residues in the CDR3. The V gene's germline CDR1 is LGHNA and CDR2 YNFKEQ. The CDR3 protein is CASSQDLWATGELFF. The CDR3 bases are TGTGCCAGCAGCCAAGATCTGTGGGCCACCGGGGAGCTGTTTTTT.

Note on this clone: One junction end does not reproduce the germline sequence, and a read error may be involved. This chain uses TRBV5-1 with TRBJ2-3; D gene ambiguous. The CDR3 spans 12 residues. CDR1 is SGHRS and CDR2 is YFSETQ in the germline V gene. CDR3 nucleotides: TGCGCCAGCAGCTTGGAAGGCCGGGTTAGCAGATTT. The encoded protein is CASSLEGRVSRF.

The chain couples TRBV6-5 to TRBJ1-1, with a tentative D call TRBD1 (6 bases). V was cut by 6 bases and J by 2 bases, with 10 bases left in between. The CDR3 totals 13 residues. Germline CDR1 MNHEY, CDR2 SVGAGI. CDR3 DNA sequence: TGTGCCAGCAGAGAGACAGGAAACACTGAAGCTTTCTTT. It encodes CASRETGNTEAFF.

The rearrangement joins TRBV3-1 (or the pseudogene TRBV3-2) to TRBJ1-1; D not certain. This CDR3 has 12 amino acids. Trimming took 2 bases from V and 5 from J, leaving 6 bases between them. Germline lookup yields CDR1 LGHDT and CDR2 YNNKEL (reference sequence). The CDR3 region is CASSQRGTEAFF. CDR3 sequence (DNA): TGTGCCAGCAGCCAAAGAGGGACTGAAGCTTTCTTT.

DNA of the CDR3: TGTGCCAGCAGCTTAAGGTGGGCAGCGGATTCCAATGCCTATGGCTACACCTTC. Translating it yields CASSLRWAADSNAYGYTF. V is TRBV7-6 and J is TRBJ1-2; D not resolved. The germline V gene has CDR1 SGHVS and CDR2 FNYEAQ. V gave up 2 bases and J gave up 4 bases, with 23 bases separating them. There are 18 residues in the CDR3. The full variable domain, in which reference TRBV7-6 and TRBJ1-2 provide the parts outside the CDR3, is GAGVSQSPRYKVTKRGQDVALRCDPISGHVSLYWYRQALGQGPEFLTYFNYEAQQDKSGLPNDRFSAERPEGSISTLTIQRTEQRDSAMYRCASSLRWAADSNAYGYTFGSGTRLTVV.

The chain combines TRBV6-2 or TRBV6-3 with TRBJ1-2, with unresolved D. The CDR3 has 13 amino acids. V lost 2 bases and J 4 bases, leaving 8 bases between the germline ends. Germline lookup yields CDR1 MNHEY and CDR2 SVGEGT. The CDR3 protein is CASSYPNGYGYTF. In DNA, the CDR3 is TGTGCCAGCAGTTACCCGAACGGCTATGGCTACACCTTC.

This chain joins TRBV6-5 and TRBJ1-3; no clear D. The CDR3 length is 15 residues. V lost 0 bases to trimming and J lost 0 bases, with 6 bases between them. Germline V CDR1 and CDR2: MNHEY, SVGAGI. The CDR3 reads CASSYSPVSGNTIYF. CDR3 DNA sequence: TGTGCCAGCAGTTACTCACCAGTCTCTGGAAACACCATATATTTT.

The V and J genes are TRBV24-1 and TRBJ1-2; 9 bases are a match to TRBD1. The CDR3 is 12 residues long. V shed 9 bases, J shed 6 bases, and the junction held 4 bases outside the gene matches. Germline assignment: CDR1 KGHDR and CDR2 SFDVKD. The CDR3 sequence is CATGGQGDGYTF. In nucleotides, the CDR3 is TGTGCCACCGGGGGACAGGGAGATGGCTACACCTTC.

The J gene is TRBJ2-1, the V gene TRBV6-5, with D unresolved. Trimming stripped 7 bases from V and 4 bases from J, with 11 bases between. This CDR3 spans 13 amino acids. The germline CDR1 and CDR2 sequences are MNHEY and SVGAGI. The CDR3 loop reads CASNQPRYNEQFF. The CDR3 DNA reads TGTGCCAGCAACCAACCCAGGTACAATGAGCAGTTCTTC.

The V call is TRBV7-2, the J call TRBJ2-3; 8 bases are shared with TRBD2. The J segment lost 0 bases and the V segment lost 5 bases, leaving 7 bases of the junction unmatched. The CDR3 spans 16 residues. Per the germline V gene, CDR1 is SGHTA and CDR2 is FQGNSA. The CDR3 DNA reads TGTGCCAGCAGCCAGGGACTAGTAGTGAGCACAGATACGCAGTATTTT. Residues: CASSQGLVVSTDTQYF.

The V and J genes are TRBV27 and TRBJ1-5, with TRBD1 identical over 9 bases. CDR3 length equals 13 residues. The trim removed 10 bases at V and 3 bases at J, leaving 4 bases unmatched. The germline V gene encodes CDR1 MNHEY and CDR2 SMNVEV (reference sequence). The CDR3 DNA sequence: TGTGCCACCGGACAGGGGCCCAATCAGCCCCAGCATTTT. This sequence encodes CATGQGPNQPQHF.

The V call is TRBV7-9, the J call TRBJ1-5; D remains ambiguous. Trimming removed 5 bases at V and 1 base at J, with 6 bases between. The CDR3 has 13 residues. Germline V gives CDR1 SEHNR, CDR2 FQNEAQ (reference sequence). Here the CDR3 DNA reads TGTGCCAGCAGCCGGTCGAGCAATCAGCCCCAGCATTTT. This translates into CASSRSSNQPQHF.

The chain is built from TRBV11-2 and TRBJ1-6; the match to TRBD1 covers 10 bases. There are 15 residues in the CDR3. Germline trimming cut 5 bases from V and 10 bases from J; bases unmatched to any gene: 8. Germline V gives CDR1 SGHAT, CDR2 FQNNGV. CDR3: CASSNRDRGHSPLHF. In DNA, the CDR3 is TGTGCCAGCAGCAACCGGGACAGGGGTCACTCACCCCTCCACTTT.

The chain employs TRBV7-2 and TRBJ1-1; D unresolved. Per germline, CDR1 SGHTA and CDR2 FQGNSA. The CDR3 loop spans 14 amino acids. Trimming shortened V by 1 base and J by 7 bases, and 13 bases separated the two germline ends. CDR3 nucleotides: TGTGCCAGCAGCTTAGTCCCGCAGGTCATTGAAGCTTTCTTT. Translation gives CASSLVPQVIEAFF. Full variable domain (outside the CDR3, taken from reference TRBV7-2 and TRBJ1-1): GAGVSQSPSNKVTEKGKDVELRCDPISGHTALYWYRQSLGQGLEFLIYFQGNSAPDKSGLPSDRFSAERTGGSVSTLTIQRTQQEDSAVYLCASSLVPQVIEAFFGQGTRLTVV.

The chain is built from TRBV9 and TRBJ2-2; 9 nucleotides agree with TRBD2. V shed 3 bases, J shed 3 bases, and the junction held 3 bases outside the gene matches. CDR1 is SGDLS, CDR2 YYNGEE, per germline. The CDR3 has 15 amino acids. The CDR3 loop reads CASSASGADTGELFF. CDR3 DNA: TGTGCCAGCAGCGCTAGCGGGGCGGACACCGGGGAGCTGTTTTTT.

This chain uses TRBV4-1 with TRBJ2-3; D is perhaps TRBD1 (5 bases). The CDR3 has 15 residues. The V gene's germline CDR1 is MGHRA and CDR2 YSYEKL. Trimming pared 0 bases from V and 6 bases from J, leaving 13 bases between. This CDR3 is CASSQDSTGPDTQYF. The DNA for the CDR3 is TGCGCCAGCAGCCAAGACAGCACAGGCCCCGATACGCAGTATTTT.

This chain links TRBV25-1 with TRBJ1-1, with D possibly matching TRBD1 (5 bases). The CDR3 has 13 amino acids. Per the germline V gene, CDR1 is MGHDK and CDR2 is SYGVNS. The ends were cut back, 7 bases at V and 2 bases at J, with 11 bases in the middle. The CDR3 sequence is CASKRGGNTEAFF. The CDR3 DNA is TGTGCCAGCAAAAGGGGAGGAAACACTGAAGCTTTCTTT.

The count of this clone is one. The chain links TRBV7-9 to TRBJ1-5; perhaps TRBD1 as D (5 bases). The CDR3 totals 12 residues. Trimming took 4 bases from V and 7 from J, leaving 8 bases between them. Germline values: CDR1 SEHNR, CDR2 FQNEAQ (reference sequence). DNA of the CDR3: TGTGCCAGCAGCTCAGGGCGGCAGCCCCAGCATTTT. This sequence encodes CASSSGRQPQHF.

The CDR3 sequence is CSVDPQGGMNTEAFF. In DNA form, the CDR3 reads TGCAGCGTTGACCCGCAGGGTGGGATGAACACTGAAGCTTTCTTT. The J gene is TRBJ1-1, the V gene TRBV29-1, with D possibly TRBD1 on 5 matching bases. This CDR3 is 15 amino acids long. Trimming took 3 bases from V and 0 from J, leaving 14 bases between them. The germline V gene has CDR1 SQVTM and CDR2 ANQGSEA.

The V and J genes are TRBV29-1 and TRBJ1-4, with D perhaps matching TRBD1 (5 bases). Trimming took off 4 bases at V and 5 bases at J, with 17 bases between the two ends. The CDR3 runs 15 residues. Germline loops: CDR1 SQVTM, CDR2 ANQGSEA. CDR3 amino acids: CSVGGLSGRNEKLFF. CDR3 nucleotide sequence: TGCAGCGTTGGGGGACTCTCCGGTCGGAATGAAAAACTGTTTTTT.

With regard to this clone: Other DNA sequences in this sample translate to the same CDR3. The CDR3 loop is CASSPPGQGGEKLFF. In DNA form, the CDR3 reads TGTGCCAGCTCACCGCCGGGACAGGGGGGAGAAAAACTGTTTTTT. This chain joins TRBV18 and TRBJ1-4; the match to TRBD1 covers 11 bases. The CDR3 contains 15 residues. V shed 3 bases and J 8 bases; nucleotides not matched to a gene: 5. Germline V gene lookup returns CDR1 KGHSH and CDR2 LQKENI.